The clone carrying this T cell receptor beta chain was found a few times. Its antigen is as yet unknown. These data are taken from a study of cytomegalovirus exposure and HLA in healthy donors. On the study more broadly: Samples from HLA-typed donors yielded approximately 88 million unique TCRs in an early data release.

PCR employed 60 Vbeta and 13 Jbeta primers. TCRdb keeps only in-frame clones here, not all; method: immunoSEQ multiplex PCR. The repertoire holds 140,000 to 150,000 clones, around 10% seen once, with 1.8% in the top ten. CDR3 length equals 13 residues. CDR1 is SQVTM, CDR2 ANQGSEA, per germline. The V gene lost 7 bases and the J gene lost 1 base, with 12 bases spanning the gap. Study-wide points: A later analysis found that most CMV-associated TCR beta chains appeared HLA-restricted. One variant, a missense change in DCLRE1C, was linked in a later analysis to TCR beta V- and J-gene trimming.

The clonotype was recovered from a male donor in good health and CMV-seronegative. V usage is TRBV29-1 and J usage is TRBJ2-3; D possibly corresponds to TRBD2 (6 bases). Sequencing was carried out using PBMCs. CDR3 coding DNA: TGCAGCGAAGACGGGGGACGCACAGATACGCAGTATTTT. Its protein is CSEDGGRTDTQYF.